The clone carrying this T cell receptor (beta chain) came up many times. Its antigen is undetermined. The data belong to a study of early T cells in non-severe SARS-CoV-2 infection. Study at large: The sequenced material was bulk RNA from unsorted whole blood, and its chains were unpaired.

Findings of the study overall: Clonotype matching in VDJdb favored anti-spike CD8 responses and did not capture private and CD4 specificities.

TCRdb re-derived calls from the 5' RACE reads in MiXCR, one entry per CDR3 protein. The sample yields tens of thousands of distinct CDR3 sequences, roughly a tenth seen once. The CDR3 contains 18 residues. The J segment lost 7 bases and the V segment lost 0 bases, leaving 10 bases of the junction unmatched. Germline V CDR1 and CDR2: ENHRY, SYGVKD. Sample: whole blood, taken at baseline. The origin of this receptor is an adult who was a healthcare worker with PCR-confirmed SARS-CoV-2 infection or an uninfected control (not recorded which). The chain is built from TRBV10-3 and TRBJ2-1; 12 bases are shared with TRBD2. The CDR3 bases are TGTGCCATCAGTGAGTCGCTAGCGGGAGGGTTTGCGTCTAATGAGCAGTTCTTC. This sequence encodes CAISESLAGGFASNEQFF.